Listed below are T cell receptor beta chains from one sample, sequenced in a study of human T cells and chemical hapten exposure. Via MiXCR, TCRdb re-called the RACE reads, giving one row per CDR3 protein. The table lists tens of thousands of distinct CDR3 sequences, 10% to 15% of them singletons, with under 4% in the top ten. Material: whole blood, obtained in connection with sensitization to the hapten diphenylcyclopropenone (DPC). The receptors were sampled from a woman aged 55-70 years with alopecia areata. Some clones in this sample may be carry-over from other donors' samples. Each CDR3 is given without its conserved first and last residue. Fields, in order: V gene, D gene, J gene, CDR3 protein. The D gene is left open where the match is weak.

>TRBV12-3/TRBV12-4|-|TRBJ1-5
ATAQGGESQPQH
>TRBV20-1|TRBD1|TRBJ1-1
SAETGVNTEAF
>TRBV19|-|TRBJ2-6
ASSPGANVLT
>TRBV18|-|TRBJ2-7
ASSLTGTAYEQY
>TRBV3-1|TRBD1|TRBJ2-7
ASSQDNRGSREQY
>TRBV29-1|-|TRBJ1-4
SVEDGVLEKLF
>TRBV10-1|-|TRBJ2-3
ASSESARGDTQY
>TRBV6-2/TRBV6-3|-|TRBJ1-1
ASSNQGYTEAF
>TRBV5-1|TRBD1|TRBJ2-7
ASSLKGPGTGVNEQY
>TRBV4-1|TRBD1|TRBJ2-1
ASSQDGTGSGEQF
>TRBV15|-|TRBJ2-3
ATSRGTSDGTDTQY
>TRBV10-3|-|TRBJ2-5
AISEGESWAQETQY
>TRBV7-6|-|TRBJ2-5
ASSLVEVIGQTQY
>TRBV7-2|-|TRBJ1-5
ASSQHYSNQPQH
>TRBV20-1|-|TRBJ1-4
SARADWLYSGTNEKLF
>TRBV4-1|-|TRBJ1-6
ASSQLVRGQYNSPLH
>TRBV7-6|TRBD2|TRBJ2-2
ASSLAGLGAGELF
>TRBV10-2|-|TRBJ1-2
ASSRQPGRKTFGYT
>TRBV25-1|-|TRBJ1-2
ASSELTRESYGYT
>TRBV6-1|TRBD2|TRBJ2-1
ASMIGLAGGPKF
>TRBV24-1|-|TRBJ2-3
ATSDLQGTQY
>TRBV11-2|TRBD1|TRBJ2-7
ASSSLTGVYEQY
>TRBV18|TRBD1|TRBJ1-6
ASSPTGGNSPLH
>TRBV5-1|-|TRBJ2-3
ASSDWGATTDTQY
>TRBV2|TRBD2|TRBJ2-1
ATGETSVINEQF
>TRBV6-6|-|TRBJ2-1
ASSYSKDIHNEQF
>TRBV7-8|-|TRBJ2-7
ASSSPAFVYYEQY
>TRBV10-3|-|TRBJ2-2
AAQPSDRNTGELF
>TRBV6-2/TRBV6-3|-|TRBJ2-7
ASSYVTGFSYEQY
>TRBV5-1|TRBD1|TRBJ1-2
ASSSTDRGIYGYT
>TRBV6-6|-|TRBJ2-4
ASSSSDRAKNIQY
>TRBV18|-|TRBJ2-5
ASSPRPESQETQY
>TRBV10-3|-|TRBJ2-3
AISDSPTNTQY
>TRBV4-1|-|TRBJ2-7
ASSQGTVNEQY
>TRBV5-6|-|TRBJ1-2
ASSLGAAVYGYT
>TRBV3-1|-|TRBJ1-1
ASSPLQGTEAF
>TRBV12-3/TRBV12-4|-|TRBJ2-5
ASSADRAQETQY
>TRBV2|-|TRBJ2-5
ASRTGQETQY
>TRBV11-2|-|TRBJ2-7
ASSLAQGNEQY
>TRBV7-9|-|TRBJ2-3
ASSLVLSTDTQY
>TRBV29-1|-|TRBJ2-1
SVGGTDSSYNEQF
>TRBV2|TRBD1|TRBJ2-3
ASSEWDRGSDTQY
>TRBV3-1|-|TRBJ2-7
ASSQGGAYEQY
>TRBV12-3/TRBV12-4|TRBD1|TRBJ1-6
ASSRGQADSPLH
>TRBV2|-|TRBJ1-1
ATSPTALNTEAF
>TRBV7-9|-|TRBJ2-2
ASSLASSANTGELF
>TRBV11-2|-|TRBJ1-2
ASSLARGTVGYT
>TRBV14|-|TRBJ2-3
ASSQVAFYNTQY